This record covers a single TCR beta chain. Its antigen remains unidentified. Per the germline V gene, CDR1 is SEHNR and CDR2 is FQNEAQ (reference sequence). This CDR3 is 16 amino acids long. V gave up 3 bases and J gave up 2 bases; unmatched junction bases: 6. Assay used: immunoSEQ multiplex PCR; TCRdb lists only in-frame clones, some missing. The sample has about 99,000 clones, less than 95% seen once. The sample is drawn from a study of graft-versus-host responses after intestinal transplantation. Regarding the study as a whole: Investigators detected GvH clones in recipient marrow, with some emerging earlier in ileum or blood. Allograft clonal ratios (graft-versus-host to host-versus-graft) were high in patients who had graft-donor T cell macrochimerism. Researchers found peak circulating GvH clone levels linked to early post-transplant HvG declines.

The sample here was unstimulated CD8+ T cells sorted from spleen or lymph node cells, taken before transplant. V is TRBV7-9 and J is TRBJ1-2, with 10 bases lining up with TRBD1. The source is a human donor who was the organ donor for an intestinal transplant. The CDR3 DNA sequence: TGTGCCAGCAGCTTTCGACGGACAGGGGGGAACTATGGCTACACCTTC. Translated, it gives CASSFRRTGGNYGYTF.